These 30 T cell receptor beta chains came from one sample sequenced in a study of shared clonotypes between healthy human individuals. Data came from immunoSEQ multiplex PCR; TCRdb stores just in-frame clones and leaves some out. Of around 440,000 clones listed, around 77% are singletons. What was sequenced was PBMCs. All receptors derive from a woman in her 40s in good health. Some clones in this sample may be carry-over from other donors' samples.

As to this clone: A much larger clone differs from this one at a single base, so this may be a read error. This sequence joins TRBV6-5 and TRBJ1-1, with TRBD1 as a possible D gene (5 bases). The germline gives CDR1 MNHEY, CDR2 SVGAGI. The CDR3 runs to 15 residues. The CDR3 nucleotides read TGTGCCAGCAGTCACTCGCGGACATTACAAACGGTAGCTTTCTTT. Translation gives CASSHSRTLQTVAFF.

The J gene is TRBJ2-7, the V gene TRBV6-6; no clear D gene. Germline assignment: CDR1 MNHNY and CDR2 SVGAGI (reference sequence). The CDR3 consists of 11 residues. Trimming shortened V by 6 bases and J by 5 bases, and 8 bases separated the two germline ends. The CDR3 loop is CASRQWDEQYF. DNA of the CDR3: TGTGCCAGCAGGCAGTGGGACGAGCAGTACTTC.

This clone was detected only a few times. Other DNA sequences in this specimen translate into the identical CDR3. The rearrangement uses TRBV7-9 and TRBJ1-2; D remains ambiguous. The CDR3 contains 12 residues. The ends were cut back, 4 bases at V and 4 bases at J, with 7 bases in the middle. The V gene's germline CDR1 is SEHNR and CDR2 FQNEAQ (reference sequence). Here the CDR3 reads CASSSDSYGYTF. In DNA form, the CDR3 reads TGTGCCAGCAGCTCAGACTCCTATGGCTACACCTTC.

A remark on this clone: The same CDR3 arises from other DNA sequences in this sample as well. The chain carries TRBV18 and TRBJ2-3; D may be TRBD2 (6 bases). Germline V gives CDR1 KGHSH, CDR2 LQKENI. The CDR3 extends over 12 amino acids. Trimming pared 2 bases from V and 6 bases from J, leaving 6 bases between. The CDR3 protein is CASSPAGDTQYF. DNA of the CDR3: TGTGCCAGCTCACCAGCGGGGGATACGCAGTATTTT.

This rearrangement joins TRBV27 to TRBJ1-5; TRBD1 matches 7 bases. Germline lookup yields CDR1 MNHEY and CDR2 SMNVEV (reference sequence). The CDR3 sequence is 15 residues long. Germline trimming cut 5 bases from V and 4 bases from J; bases unmatched to any gene: 8. The CDR3 spells CASSKSGTANQPQHF. DNA of the CDR3: TGTGCCAGCAGTAAAAGCGGGACAGCAAATCAGCCCCAGCATTTT.

This chain links TRBV30 with TRBJ2-3, with D perhaps TRBD1 or TRBD2 (5 bases each). The CDR3 is 17 amino acids. Trimming took off 0 bases at V and 2 bases at J, with 18 bases between the two ends. Germline CDR1 is GTSNPN and CDR2 is SVGIG (reference sequence). The CDR3 DNA reads as TGTGCCTGGAGTGTTGGTACGGGGCTTTTCCACACAGATACGCAGTATTTT. Translated: CAWSVGTGLFHTDTQYF.

This chain uses TRBV28 with TRBJ2-2; D not resolved. The CDR3 runs 13 residues. The ends were cut back, 6 bases at V and 2 bases at J, with 7 bases in the middle. Germline V gives CDR1 MDHEN, CDR2 SYDVKM. The CDR3 spells CASRLLNTGELFF. The CDR3 DNA sequence: TGTGCCAGCAGACTACTAAACACCGGGGAGCTGTTTTTT.

The chain has TRBV13 and TRBJ2-7; D is perhaps TRBD2 (6 bases). Germline V gene lookup returns CDR1 PRHDT and CDR2 FYEKMQ (reference sequence). CDR3 length equals 18 residues. The germline V and J ends were trimmed by 0 bases and 6 bases, with 24 bases remaining between them. The CDR3 reads CASSLGRLVFTGVSEQYF. The CDR3 DNA reads TGTGCCAGCAGCTTAGGCCGACTAGTTTTTACCGGAGTAAGCGAGCAGTACTTC.

This rearrangement joins TRBV7-9 to TRBJ2-1; D not certain. The V and J ends lost 5 bases and 8 bases respectively, with 10 bases between them. Germline CDR1 reads SEHNR; CDR2 reads FQNEAQ (reference sequence). The CDR3 is 12 amino acids. CDR3 sequence reads: CASSPSYYEQFF. CDR3 nucleotides: TGTGCCAGCAGCCCCTCGTATTATGAGCAGTTCTTC. Variable domain in full (rest from reference TRBV7-9 and TRBJ2-1): DTGVSQNPRHKITKRGQNVTFRCDPISEHNRLYWYRQTLGQGPEFLTYFQNEAQLEKSRLLSDRFSAERPKGSFSTLEIQRTEQGDSAMYLCASSPSYYEQFFGPGTRLTVL.

Details on this clone: This likely stems from a read error, as it lies one base from a far larger clone. Other DNA variants within this sample encode the same CDR3. V is TRBV30 and J is TRBJ1-1; 9 nucleotides align to TRBD1. The CDR3 runs 13 residues. CDR1 GTSNPN and CDR2 SVGIG come from the germline V gene (reference sequence). CDR3 coding DNA: TGTGCTCGAAACGCACAGGGGGCGTCTGAAGCTTTCTTT. Its protein product is CARNAQGASEAFF.

As regards this clone: A much larger clone differs from this one at a single base, so this may be a read error. The sample carries other DNA sequences with the same CDR3. The chain has TRBV29-1 and TRBJ2-1; 7 bases agree with TRBD2. Germline assignment: CDR1 SQVTM and CDR2 ANQGSEA. V was pared by 5 bases and J by 6 bases, with 13 bases of the junction left unmatched. The CDR3 is made up of 15 amino acids. CDR3 in DNA: TGCAGCGTTCGTCTCGCGCTGGGGGGGGGCAATGAGCAGTTCTTC. It encodes CSVRLALGGGNEQFF.

The V gene is TRBV2, the J gene TRBJ2-1, with a weak D call TRBD2 (5 bases). Per germline, CDR1 SNHLY and CDR2 FYNNEI. The length of the CDR3 is 13 residues. V lost 8 bases and J 0 bases, leaving 8 bases between the germline ends. CDR3 sequence (DNA): TGTGCCAGCCAAGGGAGCTCCTACAATGAGCAGTTCTTC. Its protein is CASQGSSYNEQFF.

This clone was counted a few times. The rearrangement joins TRBV30 to TRBJ2-5; 10 nucleotides agree with TRBD1. The J call may be incorrect, as the DNA end agrees better with TRBJ2-7. The germline gives CDR1 GTSNPN, CDR2 SVGIG (reference sequence). This CDR3 is 12 amino acids long. CDR3 nucleotide sequence: TGTGCCCTGGGACAGGGGAGGGGCGAGCAGTACTTC. The encoded protein is CALGQGRGEQYF.

The gene calls are TRBV4-2 and TRBJ2-6, with D unresolved. The CDR3 is 16 residues long. The germline V and J ends were trimmed by 0 bases and 1 base, with 7 bases remaining between them. CDR1 and CDR2 from the germline V gene are LGHNA and YNFKEQ. CDR3 DNA: TGTGCCAGCAGCCAAGATGAGTCTTCTGGGGCCAACGTCCTGACTTTC. Protein: CASSQDESSGANVLTF.

The chain is built from TRBV1 and TRBJ2-5; the table names TRBD2, a call not compared with the DNA. TRBV1 is designated a pseudogene. The CDR3 totals 16 residues. DNA for the CDR3: TGCACCAGCAGCCAAGTTGGAGGACCAAAGCAAGAGACCCAGTACTTC. Amino acid sequence: CTSSQVGGPKQETQYF.

A word on this clone: The DNA is omitted, as the CDR3 cannot be located on it reliably, and the CDR3 follows TCRdb's listing. This rearrangement joins TRBV12-2 to TRBJ2-1; TRBD2, the table's D call, lacks a check against the DNA. TRBV12-2 is annotated as a pseudogene. From its first to its last residue, the CDR3 has 16 amino acids. The CDR3 spells CASRYPNWGVGNEQFF.

The chain links TRBV7-9 to TRBJ1-4, with 9 bases that match TRBD1. This CDR3 region has 14 residues. Germline CDR1 reads SEHNR; CDR2 reads FQNEAQ (reference sequence). With 3 bases clipped from V and 7 bases from J, the junction kept 3 bases outside the gene matches. CDR3: CASSFRTGAEKLFF. DNA for the CDR3: TGTGCCAGCAGCTTCCGGACAGGGGCTGAAAAACTGTTTTTT.

The chain carries TRBV27 and TRBJ1-2; tentative D call: TRBD1 (6 bases). Trimming left V 7 bases short and J 4 bases short, with 19 bases between. In germline, CDR1 is MNHEY, CDR2 SMNVEV (reference sequence). The CDR3 has 15 residues. CDR3 sequence: CASTPSWGASYGYTF. The CDR3 bases are TGTGCCAGCACCCCCTCGTGGGGGGCTTCCTATGGCTACACCTTC.

V and J are TRBV20-1 and TRBJ2-7; D gene uncertain. This CDR3 region has 11 residues. The V gene lost 4 bases and the J gene lost 8 bases, with 12 bases spanning the gap. CDR1 DFQATT and CDR2 SNEGSKA come from the germline V gene (reference sequence). CDR3 loop: CSAKRKDQQYF. CDR3 sequence (DNA): TGCAGTGCTAAACGGAAGGACCAGCAGTACTTC.

The chain joins TRBV10-3 to TRBJ2-3; possible D gene TRBD2, 5 bases. The length of the CDR3 is 16 residues. The V end was cut by 0 bases, the J end by 0 bases, with 10 bases between. Germline CDR1 reads ENHRY; CDR2 reads SYGVKD. The CDR3 nucleotides read TGTGCCATCAGTGAGTCTAAGGGCGGGAGCACAGATACGCAGTATTTT. Protein: CAISESKGGSTDTQYF.

V is TRBV7-6 and J is TRBJ1-1; possible D gene TRBD1, 6 bases. CDR1 is SGHVS and CDR2 is FNYEAQ in the germline V gene. The CDR3 has 14 residues. V dropped 1 base and J dropped 6 bases, with 12 bases sitting between them. The CDR3 region has the DNA TGTGCCAGCAGCTTAGGGCAGGGGAAGGCTGAAGCTTTCTTT. Its protein product is CASSLGQGKAEAFF.

The J gene is TRBJ2-7, the V gene TRBV7-2; unclear D gene. V was shortened by 3 bases and J by 2 bases, with 5 bases between the two germline ends. Germline V gives CDR1 SGHTA, CDR2 FQGNSA. The CDR3 is 12 amino acids. DNA of the CDR3: TGTGCCAGCAGCTTTGTGGCCTACGAGCAGTACTTC. Its protein is CASSFVAYEQYF.

This clone was counted once. The genes are TRBV7-8 and TRBJ2-7; TRBD2 aligns across 14 bases. Trimming cost V 2 bases and J 7 bases; bases outside gene matches: 13. The CDR3 is made up of 18 amino acids. From germline, CDR1 is SGHVS and CDR2 FQNEAQ. CDR3 residues: CASSLSGTSGSVSFEQYF. The CDR3 coding sequence is TGTGCCAGCAGCTTATCCGGGACTAGCGGGAGCGTTTCCTTTGAGCAGTACTTC. Together with reference TRBV7-8 and TRBJ2-7, the CDR3 gives the full variable domain: GAGVSQSPRYKVAKRGQDVALRCDPISGHVSLFWYQQALGQGPEFLTYFQNEAQLDKSGLPSDRFFAERPEGSVSTLKIQRTQQEDSAVYLCASSLSGTSGSVSFEQYFGPGTRLTVT.

The rearrangement joins TRBV27 to TRBJ2-3; D is unclear. The CDR3 contains 13 residues. V was pared by 3 bases and J by 1 base, with 5 bases between. The germline V gene encodes CDR1 MNHEY and CDR2 SMNVEV (reference sequence). The CDR3 protein is CASSFPGTDTQYF. The CDR3 DNA is TGTGCCAGCAGTTTCCCCGGCACAGATACGCAGTATTTT.

In regard to this clone: A read error may account for a junction end that differs from germline. This specimen includes other DNA sequences encoding the same CDR3. The chain couples TRBV6-6 to TRBJ2-2, with D perhaps assigned TRBD1 or TRBD2 (5 bases each). The CDR3 spans 14 residues. CDR1 and CDR2 from the germline V gene are MNHNY and SVGAGI (reference sequence). The chain's CDR3 is CASRSGTDTGKLFF. CDR3 sequence (DNA): TGTGCCAGCAGGTCGGGGACGGACACCGGGAAGCTGTTTTTT.

V and J are TRBV7-8 and TRBJ2-1; D might be TRBD2 (5 bases). The CDR3 totals 15 residues. Germline-derived CDR1 and CDR2 are SGHVS and FQNEAQ. V was clipped by 3 bases and J by 2 bases, with 11 bases between them. DNA of the CDR3: TGTGCCAGCAGCTTGGCGAGGGTCCCCTACAATGAGCAGTTCTTC. Its translation: CASSLARVPYNEQFF.

The J gene is TRBJ1-2, the V gene TRBV5-1; 7 bases agree with TRBD1. Germline CDR1 reads SGHRS; CDR2 reads YFSETQ. The CDR3 covers 15 residues. V shed 2 bases, J shed 4 bases, and the junction held 8 bases outside the gene matches. CDR3 amino acids: CASSFTGDPSYGYTF. CDR3 sequence (DNA): TGCGCCAGCAGCTTCACAGGGGACCCCTCCTATGGCTACACCTTC.

As concerns this clone: A far larger clone differs by one base, so this is likely a read error. The CDR3 bases are TGTGCCAGCAGCTTGAACAGGGGGCGGGTGGACTGTGGCTACACCTTC. Amino acid sequence: CASSLNRGRVDCGYTF. The chain recombines TRBV7-9 with TRBJ1-2, with TRBD1 matching 9 bases. V lost 3 bases to trimming and J lost 7 bases; unmatched junction nucleotides: 12. This CDR3 is built from 16 residues. Germline-derived CDR1 and CDR2 are SEHNR and FQNEAQ (reference sequence).

This chain joins TRBV19 and TRBJ2-2, with D possibly TRBD1 on 6 matching bases. The germline V gene has CDR1 LNHDA and CDR2 SQIVND (reference sequence). The V end lost 7 bases, the J end lost 5 bases, and 11 bases lay between the germline ends. CDR3 length: 13 residues. The CDR3 DNA sequence: TGTGCCAGTACCTCTCAGGGGACCGGGGAGCTGTTTTTT. It codes for CASTSQGTGELFF.

The V gene is TRBV7-2, the J gene TRBJ2-3, with D uncertain. The V and J ends lost 7 bases and 0 bases respectively, with 5 bases between them. The CDR3 has 12 amino acids. The germline CDR1 and CDR2 sequences are SGHTA and FQGNSA. CDR3 DNA: TGTGCCAGCACCGCTAGCACAGATACGCAGTATTTT. It encodes CASTASTDTQYF.